Given below is one T cell receptor beta chain in context. As originally analysed: Amplification with reference gene primers provided the estimates of nucleated cell counts. Only in-frame clones appear in the TCRdb table, and some are missing; sequencing was by immunoSEQ multiplex PCR. V and J calls and clone size are as listed in that table; D and trimming were resolved from the DNA. The top ten clones hold over 6% of a sample with some 110,000 clones, approximately 82% of them seen once. V was shortened by 4 bases and J by 5 bases, with 15 bases between the two germline ends. The germline V gene encodes CDR1 SGHRS and CDR2 YFSETQ. The CDR3 has 14 residues. The data were taken from a study of blood T cell repertoires in COVID-19. Whole-study context: Italy, Spain and the United States were the sources of the convalescent and acute COVID-19 samples. In each case, the material was cDNA or gDNA derived from T cells, B-cell-depleted T cells, or PBMCs.

The sequence was collected from a man aged 70 or older with active or convalescent COVID-19. The chain combines TRBV5-1 with TRBJ2-5; D may be TRBD2 (6 bases). The sequencing sample was made of peripheral blood. The CDR3 is CASSAGLERETQYF. CDR3 nucleotide sequence: TGCGCCAGCAGCGCGGGACTGGAGCGCGAGACCCAGTACTTC.